This TCR beta chain was identified in a study of PD-L1 blockade in urothelial cancer. Across the whole study: Most patients, twenty-five of 29, were males with bladder-origin cancer. General study results and limits: Below-median pretreatment blood TCR clonality predicted better survival.

About this clone: Its antigen is not known.

Repertoires were generated with immunoSEQ multiplex PCR, while TCRdb's copy carries only in-frame clones and drops some. Here the sample spans about 52,000 clones, 60% to 80% being singletons. Germline-derived CDR1 and CDR2 are SGHTA and FQGNSA. Trimming took off 5 bases at V and 4 bases at J, with 15 bases between the two ends. The CDR3 spans 15 residues. The rearrangement links TRBV7-2 to TRBJ2-1; possibly TRBD1 for D (6 bases). This clonotype was sampled from a man in his 70s with urothelial cancer. The sample here was PBMCs, taken around atezolizumab (anti-PD-L1) treatment. The CDR3 nucleotides read TGTGCCAGCAGCCCTCAGGGGAACCGTTACAATGAGCAGTTCTTC. Translated, it gives CASSPQGNRYNEQFF.